This is a list of T cell receptor beta chains from one sample in a study of OX40 agonist ivuxolimab in advanced cancers. Measured with immunoSEQ multiplex PCR; TCRdb has only the in-frame clones, and not every one. The data hold about 45,000 clones, with around 90% observed a single time. The material sequenced was CD4+ or CD8+ T cells sorted from blood, taken in a trial of the OX40 agonist ivuxolimab. All receptors derive from an adult with an advanced solid tumor such as melanoma, head and neck, liver or kidney cancer. CDR3s include the opening cysteine and the closing phenylalanine or tryptophan. The D gene is left open where the match is weak. For some rows the clone size is stated as once, few or many, or as a class when expanded; others skip it.

V gene: TRBV5-4; clone size: NA; J gene: TRBJ1-2; D gene: TRBD1; CDR3 length: 14; CDR3 protein: CASSPGTGNYGYTF; CDR3 DNA: TGTGCCAGCAGCCCCGGGACAGGGAACTATGGCTACACCTTC
V gene: TRBV6-5; clone size: once; J gene: TRBJ2-7; D gene: TRBD1; CDR3 length: 13; CDR3 protein: CASSTGGIYEQYF; CDR3 DNA: TGTGCCAGCTCTACAGGGGGCATCTACGAGCAGTACTTC
V gene: TRBV6-6; clone size: NA; J gene: TRBJ1-2; D gene: NA; CDR3 length: 13; CDR3 protein: CASTPYLLNGYTF; CDR3 DNA: TGTGCCAGCACCCCCTACCTCCTAAATGGCTACACCTTC
V gene: TRBV27; clone size: NA; J gene: TRBJ2-7; D gene: TRBD2; CDR3 length: 15; CDR3 protein: CASSPGAGGIYEQYF; CDR3 DNA: TGTGCCAGCAGTCCGGGCGCGGGGGGCATATACGAGCAGTACTTC
V gene: TRBV4-2; clone size: NA; J gene: TRBJ2-4; D gene: TRBD1; CDR3 length: 14; CDR3 protein: CASSQKTGSNIQYF; CDR3 DNA: TGTGCCAGCAGCCAAAAGACAGGGTCGAACATTCAGTACTTC
V gene: TRBV6-5; clone size: NA; J gene: TRBJ2-3; D gene: TRBD2; CDR3 length: 15; CDR3 protein: CASSGLAGGPDTQYF; CDR3 DNA: TGTGCCAGCAGTGGACTAGCGGGGGGGCCGGATACGCAGTATTTT
V gene: TRBV7-9; clone size: NA; J gene: TRBJ1-2; D gene: TRBD1; CDR3 length: 16; CDR3 protein: CASSPSPGGSNYGYTF; CDR3 DNA: TGTGCCAGCAGCCCCAGTCCAGGGGGTTCTAACTATGGCTACACCTTC
V gene: TRBV7-9; clone size: NA; J gene: TRBJ2-7; D gene: NA; CDR3 length: 13; CDR3 protein: CASSLGGTYEQYF; CDR3 DNA: TGTGCCAGCAGCTTAGGGGGAACCTACGAGCAGTACTTC
V gene: TRBV6-5; clone size: once; J gene: TRBJ1-3; D gene: NA; CDR3 length: 14; CDR3 protein: CASSYGLSGNTIYF; CDR3 DNA: TGTGCCAGCAGTTACGGGCTTTCTGGAAACACCATATATTTT
V gene: TRBV19; clone size: NA; J gene: TRBJ2-2; D gene: NA; CDR3 length: 13; CDR3 protein: CASSWGYTGELFF; CDR3 DNA: TGTGCCAGTAGTTGGGGTTACACCGGGGAGCTGTTTTTT
V gene: TRBV6-5; clone size: NA; J gene: TRBJ2-5; D gene: TRBD1; CDR3 length: 14; CDR3 protein: CASSETGALATQYF; CDR3 DNA: TGTGCCAGCAGTGAGACAGGGGCCCTGGCGACCCAGTACTTC
V gene: TRBV6-6; clone size: NA; J gene: TRBJ2-5; D gene: NA; CDR3 length: 14; CDR3 protein: CASSYSGVQETQYF; CDR3 DNA: TGTGCCAGCAGTTACTCAGGGGTACAAGAGACCCAGTACTTC
V gene: TRBV6-1; clone size: NA; J gene: TRBJ2-3; D gene: TRBD2; CDR3 length: 15; CDR3 protein: CASSDFGGGKDTQYF; CDR3 DNA: TGTGCCAGCAGTGATTTCGGCGGGGGGAAAGATACGCAGTATTTT
V gene: TRBV27; clone size: NA; J gene: TRBJ1-6; D gene: TRBD1; CDR3 length: 18; CDR3 protein: CASSRGGALPSYNSPLHF; CDR3 DNA: TGTGCCAGCAGCAGGGGGGGGGCCCTACCCTCCTATAATTCACCCCTCCACTTT
V gene: TRBV5-1; clone size: NA; J gene: TRBJ2-3; D gene: TRBD1; CDR3 length: 16; CDR3 protein: CASSPRGTGAVDTQYF; CDR3 DNA: TGCGCCAGCAGCCCCCGGGGGACAGGGGCGGTAGATACGCAGTATTTT
V gene: TRBV29-1; clone size: NA; J gene: TRBJ1-2; D gene: NA; CDR3 length: 11; CDR3 protein: CSVDKLPGYTF; CDR3 DNA: TGCAGCGTTGACAAGCTCCCGGGCTACACCTTC
V gene: TRBV7-9; clone size: NA; J gene: TRBJ1-5; D gene: NA; CDR3 length: 14; CDR3 protein: CASGGGGSNQPQHF; CDR3 DNA: TGTGCCAGCGGAGGAGGGGGTAGCAATCAGCCCCAGCATTTT
V gene: TRBV6-6; clone size: NA; J gene: TRBJ2-2; D gene: NA; CDR3 length: 12; CDR3 protein: CASSSYDGELFF; CDR3 DNA: TGTGCCAGCAGTTCGTATGACGGGGAGCTGTTTTTT
V gene: TRBV5-6; clone size: NA; J gene: TRBJ2-7; D gene: TRBD2; CDR3 length: 14; CDR3 protein: CASSLVLREYEQYF; CDR3 DNA: TGTGCCAGCAGCTTGGTCCTGCGGGAGTACGAGCAGTACTTC
V gene: TRBV4-1; clone size: NA; J gene: TRBJ2-3; D gene: TRBD1; CDR3 length: 16; CDR3 protein: CASSQAPTGEADTQYF; CDR3 DNA: TGCGCCAGCAGCCAAGCACCGACAGGGGAGGCCGATACGCAGTATTTT
V gene: TRBV5-4; clone size: NA; J gene: TRBJ1-2; D gene: NA; CDR3 length: 13; CDR3 protein: CASSFGQIYGYTF; CDR3 DNA: TGTGCCAGCAGCTTCGGACAGATCTATGGCTACACCTTC
V gene: TRBV9; clone size: once; J gene: TRBJ2-1; D gene: NA; CDR3 length: 15; CDR3 protein: CASSYIIGGSNEQFF; CDR3 DNA: TGTGCCAGCAGCTATATAATAGGGGGTAGCAATGAGCAGTTCTTC
V gene: TRBV27; clone size: NA; J gene: TRBJ2-1; D gene: TRBD2; CDR3 length: 15; CDR3 protein: CASTRAGGPYNEQFF; CDR3 DNA: TGTGCCAGCACTAGAGCGGGAGGCCCCTACAATGAGCAGTTCTTC
V gene: TRBV5-1; clone size: once; J gene: TRBJ1-1; D gene: TRBD1; CDR3 length: 15; CDR3 protein: CASSFRTGPSTEAFF; CDR3 DNA: TGCGCCAGCAGCTTCAGGACAGGGCCGAGCACTGAAGCTTTCTTT
V gene: TRBV5-1; clone size: once; J gene: TRBJ2-3; D gene: TRBD2; CDR3 length: 15; CDR3 protein: CASSLTSGRTDTQYF; CDR3 DNA: TGCGCCAGCAGCTTGACTAGCGGGAGGACAGATACGCAGTATTTT
V gene: TRBV27; clone size: NA; J gene: TRBJ2-3; D gene: NA; CDR3 length: 12; CDR3 protein: CASSYSADTQYF; CDR3 DNA: TGTGCCAGCAGTTATTCAGCGGATACGCAGTATTTT
V gene: TRBV9; clone size: NA; J gene: TRBJ2-5; D gene: TRBD1; CDR3 length: 16; CDR3 protein: CASSVEGDSHGETQYF; CDR3 DNA: TGTGCCAGCAGCGTAGAGGGGGACAGTCACGGGGAGACCCAGTACTTC
V gene: TRBV25-1; clone size: NA; J gene: TRBJ2-6; D gene: NA; CDR3 length: 16; CDR3 protein: CASSVPNLSGANVLTF; CDR3 DNA: TGTGCCAGCAGTGTGCCCAATTTGTCTGGGGCCAACGTCCTGACTTTC
V gene: TRBV28; clone size: few; J gene: TRBJ1-4; D gene: NA; CDR3 length: 16; CDR3 protein: CASSLSVGPINEKLFF; CDR3 DNA: TGTGCCAGCAGTTTAAGCGTGGGACCGATTAATGAAAAACTGTTTTTT
V gene: TRBV6-5; clone size: NA; J gene: TRBJ1-6; D gene: NA; CDR3 length: 15; CDR3 protein: CASSPVGAVGSPLHF; CDR3 DNA: TGTGCCAGCAGCCCAGTGGGGGCCGTAGGGTCACCCCTCCACTTT
V gene: TRBV6-5; clone size: NA; J gene: TRBJ2-7; D gene: NA; CDR3 length: 13; CDR3 protein: CASSYSLGAEQYF; CDR3 DNA: TGTGCCAGCAGTTACTCGTTGGGGGCCGAGCAGTACTTC
V gene: TRBV11-2; clone size: NA; J gene: TRBJ1-4; D gene: NA; CDR3 length: 15; CDR3 protein: CASSLGPGAGEKLFF; CDR3 DNA: TGTGCCAGCAGCTTAGGCCCGGGGGCTGGTGAAAAACTGTTTTTT
V gene: TRBV4-1; clone size: NA; J gene: TRBJ2-1; D gene: NA; CDR3 length: 17; CDR3 protein: CASRLEPGPQKLNEQFF; CDR3 DNA: TGCGCCAGCAGGCTTGAACCGGGACCTCAAAAACTCAATGAGCAGTTCTTC
V gene: TRBV2; clone size: NA; J gene: TRBJ2-1; D gene: TRBD2; CDR3 length: 16; CDR3 protein: CASSEELAGGNNEQFF; CDR3 DNA: TGTGCCAGCAGTGAGGAACTAGCGGGGGGAAACAATGAGCAGTTCTTC
V gene: TRBV5-1; clone size: NA; J gene: TRBJ1-2; D gene: NA; CDR3 length: 15; CDR3 protein: CASSLGQPLNYGYTF; CDR3 DNA: TGCGCCAGCAGCTTGGGGCAGCCTTTAAACTATGGCTACACCTTC
V gene: TRBV28; clone size: NA; J gene: TRBJ2-5; D gene: TRBD2; CDR3 length: 17; CDR3 protein: CASSPQEAGGPEETQYF; CDR3 DNA: TGTGCCAGCAGCCCCCAGGAAGCGGGAGGGCCCGAAGAGACCCAGTACTTC
V gene: TRBV13; clone size: NA; J gene: TRBJ2-5; D gene: NA; CDR3 length: 15; CDR3 protein: CASAPGRGPQETQYF; CDR3 DNA: TGTGCCAGCGCCCCCGGACGGGGCCCCCAAGAGACCCAGTACTTC
V gene: TRBV6-1; clone size: medium-sized; J gene: TRBJ2-2; D gene: TRBD2; CDR3 length: 14; CDR3 protein: CASSETSVTGELFF; CDR3 DNA: TGTGCCAGCAGTGAGACTAGCGTCACCGGGGAGCTGTTTTTT